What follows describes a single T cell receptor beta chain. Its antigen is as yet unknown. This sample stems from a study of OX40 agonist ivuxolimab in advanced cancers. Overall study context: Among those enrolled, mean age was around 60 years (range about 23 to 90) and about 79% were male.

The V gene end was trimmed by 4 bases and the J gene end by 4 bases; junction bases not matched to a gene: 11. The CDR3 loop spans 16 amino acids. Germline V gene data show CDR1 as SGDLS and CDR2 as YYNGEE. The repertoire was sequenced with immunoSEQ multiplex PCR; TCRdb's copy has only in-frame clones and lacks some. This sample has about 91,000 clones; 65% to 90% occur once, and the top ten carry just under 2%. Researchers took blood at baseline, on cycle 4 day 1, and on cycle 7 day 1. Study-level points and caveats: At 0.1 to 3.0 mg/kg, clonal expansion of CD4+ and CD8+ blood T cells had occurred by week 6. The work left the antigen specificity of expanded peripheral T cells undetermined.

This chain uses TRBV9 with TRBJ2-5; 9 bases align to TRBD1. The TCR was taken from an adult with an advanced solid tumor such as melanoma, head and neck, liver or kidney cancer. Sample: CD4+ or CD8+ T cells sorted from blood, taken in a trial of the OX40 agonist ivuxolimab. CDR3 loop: CASSPIGTGLPETQYF. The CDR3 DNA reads TGTGCCAGCAGCCCAATCGGGACAGGGCTCCCAGAGACCCAGTACTTC.